Each of the 25 T cell receptor beta chains below was sequenced from the same sample in a study of blood T cell repertoires in COVID-19. The method was immunoSEQ multiplex PCR; TCRdb's version includes in-frame clones alone and lacks a portion of them. There are about 69,000 clones in the sample; about 90% occur only once, and 5.3% lies in the top ten. Sequenced sample: peripheral blood. Receptor source: a man aged 50-59 years with acute or convalescent COVID-19.

V and J are TRBV10-1 and TRBJ2-7; D not resolved. V dropped 6 bases and J dropped 4 bases, with 16 bases sitting between them. CDR3 length: 14 residues. CDR1 is WNHNN and CDR2 is SYGVQD in the germline V gene (reference sequence). In DNA, the CDR3 is TGCGCCAGCAGCGCCTCCGGTGGAGCTTACGAGCAGTACTTC. Amino acids: CASSASGGAYEQYF.

The CDR3 nucleotides read TGTGCCAGCAGCTCGCCCTCATACTCCACAGATACGCAGTATTTT. Protein product: CASSSPSYSTDTQYF. This chain connects TRBV7-2 to TRBJ2-3; D is unclear. V was pared by 4 bases and J by 2 bases, with 13 bases between. Germline values: CDR1 SGHTA, CDR2 FQGNSA. The CDR3 extends over 15 amino acids. Supplemented by reference TRBV7-2 and TRBJ2-3, the full variable domain reads GAGVSQSPSNKVTEKGKDVELRCDPISGHTALYWYRQSLGQGLEFLIYFQGNSAPDKSGLPSDRFSAERTGGSVSTLTIQRTQQEDSAVYLCASSSPSYSTDTQYFGPGTRLTVL.

This clone was seen a few times. J is TRBJ2-3 and V is TRBV25-1, with a weak D call TRBD1 (5 bases). The V and J ends lost 6 bases and 2 bases respectively, with 12 bases between them. The CDR3 covers 14 residues. The germline gives CDR1 MGHDK, CDR2 SYGVNS. The CDR3 region is CASSYVGVTDTQYF. CDR3 DNA: TGTGCCAGCAGCTATGTAGGGGTCACAGATACGCAGTATTTT.

This clone was seen more than once but under ten times. This chain uses TRBV5-1 with TRBJ2-5; 7 nucleotides line up with TRBD1. J was trimmed by 5 bases and V by 3 bases; bases with no gene match: 10. The CDR3 has 15 amino acids. CDR1 and CDR2 (germline): SGHRS, YFSETQ. CDR3 nucleotides: TGCGCCAGCAGCTCCTCGACAGGGCAGGGGGAGACCCAGTACTTC. Translation: CASSSSTGQGETQYF.

The chain links TRBV7-9 to TRBJ2-1; 7 bases fit TRBD1. CDR3 size: 18 residues. The germline V gene encodes CDR1 SEHNR and CDR2 FQNEAQ (reference sequence). V dropped 4 bases and J dropped 10; count of bases not matched to a gene: 22. CDR3 residues: CASSSPGQFIQDDSEQFF. The CDR3 DNA reads as TGTGCCAGCAGCTCTCCGGGACAGTTCATCCAAGACGATTCCGAGCAGTTCTTC. Full variable domain (remainder filled in from reference TRBV7-9 and TRBJ2-1): DTGVSQNPRHKITKRGQNVTFRCDPISEHNRLYWYRQTLGQGPEFLTYFQNEAQLEKSRLLSDRFSAERPKGSFSTLEIQRTEQGDSAMYLCASSSPGQFIQDDSEQFFGPGTRLTVL.

The V and J genes are TRBV11-2 and TRBJ2-1; 9 bases agree with TRBD1. Per the germline V gene, CDR1 is SGHAT and CDR2 is FQNNGV. V shed 2 bases and J 4 bases; nucleotides not matched to a gene: 3. CDR3 size: 15 residues. CDR3 DNA sequence: TGTGCCAGCAGCTTATGGGGGACAGGGTACAATGAGCAGTTCTTC. Amino acids: CASSLWGTGYNEQFF.

The rearrangement links TRBV7-8 to TRBJ2-1; a weak D match, TRBD1 (5 bases). Germline lookup yields CDR1 SGHVS and CDR2 FQNEAQ. This CDR3 is built from 13 residues. V was shortened by 4 bases and J by 15 bases, with 19 bases between the two germline ends. CDR3 protein: CASSSTGLSLLFF. The CDR3 region has the DNA TGTGCCAGCAGCTCAACAGGTCTATCCCTTCTGTTCTTC.

The chain combines TRBV27 with TRBJ2-1; 9 bases align to TRBD1. The CDR3 is 14 amino acids. The V and J ends lost 10 bases and 2 bases, in that order; junction bases with no gene match: 6. From germline, CDR1 is MNHEY and CDR2 SMNVEV (reference sequence). This CDR3 is CATSRDRAYNEQFF. The CDR3 DNA follows: TGTGCCACCTCCCGGGACAGGGCCTACAATGAGCAGTTCTTC.

The gene calls are TRBV14 and TRBJ2-7, with TRBD2 matching 12 bases. Per germline, CDR1 SGHDN and CDR2 FVKESK. The CDR3 has 19 amino acids. V lost 1 base to trimming and J lost 4 bases; unmatched junction nucleotides: 14. The CDR3 coding sequence is TGTGCCAGCAGCCAAGTCGGTCTAGCGGGAGGGCGATATTGGTACGAGCAGTACTTC. It is translated as CASSQVGLAGGRYWYEQYF. Filled out from reference TRBV14 and TRBJ2-7, the complete variable domain reads EAGVTQFPSHSVIEKGQTVTLRCDPISGHDNLYWYRRVMGKEIKFLLHFVKESKQDESGMPNNRFLAERTGGTYSTLKVQPAELEDSGVYFCASSQVGLAGGRYWYEQYFGPGTRLTVT.

The V call is TRBV4-1, the J call TRBJ1-2, with 8 bases matching TRBD1. Per germline, CDR1 MGHRA and CDR2 YSYEKL. The CDR3 has 14 amino acids. With 0 bases clipped from V and 4 bases from J, the junction kept 1 base outside the gene matches. In DNA form, the CDR3 reads TGCGCCAGCAGCCAAGAGGACAGGGTCTATGGCTACACCTTC. It is translated as CASSQEDRVYGYTF.

The chain joins TRBV7-9 to TRBJ2-1; 13 bases align to TRBD2. Germline loops: CDR1 SEHNR, CDR2 FQNEAQ (reference sequence). J was trimmed by 4 bases and V by 5 bases; bases with no gene match: 8. CDR3 length: 17 residues. DNA of the CDR3: TGTGCCAGCAGCGTAGGGACGGGACTAGCGGGATACAATGAGCAGTTCTTC. Protein: CASSVGTGLAGYNEQFF.

Only a few counts were recorded for this clone. V is TRBV29-1 and J is TRBJ2-7; D not resolved. CDR3 length: 13 residues. In germline, CDR1 is SQVTM, CDR2 ANQGSEA. The V and J ends lost 4 bases and 1 base respectively, with 11 bases between them. The CDR3 coding sequence is TGCAGCGTTGCGGTCGGCAGGTCCTACGAGCAGTACTTC. This codes for CSVAVGRSYEQYF.

V usage is TRBV7-6 and J usage is TRBJ1-5, with D uncertain. The germline V and J ends were trimmed by 1 base and 4 bases, with 5 bases remaining between them. Looked up from germline, CDR1 is SGHVS and CDR2 is FNYEAQ. The CDR3 is 13 amino acids. CDR3 sequence reads: CASSLDTNQPQHF. The CDR3 DNA reads as TGTGCCAGCAGCTTAGACACAAATCAGCCCCAGCATTTT. The whole variable domain, remainder taken from reference TRBV7-6 and TRBJ1-5, is GAGVSQSPRYKVTKRGQDVALRCDPISGHVSLYWYRQALGQGPEFLTYFNYEAQQDKSGLPNDRFSAERPEGSISTLTIQRTEQRDSAMYRCASSLDTNQPQHFGDGTRLSIL.

This chain uses TRBV6-2 or TRBV6-3 with TRBJ1-5, with D possibly being TRBD1 (6 bases). Trimming left V 4 bases short and J 1 base short, with 14 bases between. The CDR3 is made up of 16 amino acids. Germline V lookup: CDR1 MNHEY, CDR2 SVGEGT. CDR3 amino acids: CASSSFQRGSNQPQHF. The CDR3 DNA follows: TGTGCCAGCAGTTCATTTCAAAGGGGGAGCAATCAGCCCCAGCATTTT.

The V call is TRBV2, the J call TRBJ1-5; no definite D call. Trimming cost V 2 bases and J 7 bases, with 18 bases left between them. The germline V gene encodes CDR1 SNHLY and CDR2 FYNNEI. This CDR3 region has 16 residues. For the CDR3, the DNA is TGTGCCAGCAGTGAACTCGCGTCCAGAGGAGAGCAGCCCCAGCATTTT. Its translation is CASSELASRGEQPQHF.

The table lists this clone with a count of one. V and J are TRBV12-3 or TRBV12-4 and TRBJ2-5, with D possibly TRBD2 on 5 matching bases. V dropped 1 base and J dropped 7 bases, with 10 bases sitting between them. The CDR3 runs to 13 residues. The CDR3 sequence: CASSLGTYGTQYF. CDR3 bases: TGTGCCAGCAGTTTAGGGACTTACGGGACCCAGTACTTC.

The chain has TRBV19 and TRBJ2-5; 8 positions match TRBD1. The CDR3 runs 16 residues. CDR1 is LNHDA, CDR2 SQIVND, per germline (reference sequence). J was trimmed by 2 bases and V by 5 bases; bases with no gene match: 10. The CDR3 loop reads CASSLRTGLGQETQYF. CDR3 DNA: TGTGCCAGTAGTCTCCGGACAGGGTTGGGGCAAGAGACCCAGTACTTC.

This rearrangement joins TRBV5-1 to TRBJ2-2; D is ambiguous. The germline gives CDR1 SGHRS, CDR2 YFSETQ. Trimming left V 3 bases short and J 8 bases short, with 11 bases between. The CDR3 consists of 13 residues. In DNA form, the CDR3 reads TGCGCCAGCAGCTCCCTAGTGTTTGGGGAGCTGTTTTTT. Its protein is CASSSLVFGELFF.

The rearrangement links TRBV2 to TRBJ1-3; tentative D call: TRBD1 (6 bases). The V gene lost 4 bases and the J gene lost 0 bases, with 13 bases spanning the gap. The CDR3 runs 16 residues. Germline V gene data show CDR1 as SNHLY and CDR2 as FYNNEI. This chain's CDR3 is CASSAIQGTSGNTIYF. DNA for the CDR3: TGTGCCAGCAGTGCAATCCAGGGGACCTCTGGAAACACCATATATTTT.

The chain links TRBV2 to TRBJ2-7; 7 bases fit TRBD2. The CDR3 covers 13 residues. Germline-derived CDR1 and CDR2 are SNHLY and FYNNEI. V was pared by 8 bases and J by 1 base, with 5 bases of the junction left unmatched. CDR3 residues: CASDFGGSYEQYF. CDR3 coding DNA: TGTGCCAGCGACTTCGGGGGGTCCTACGAGCAGTACTTC.

A single count supports this clone. The chain is built from TRBV2 and TRBJ2-1; 10 bases match TRBD2. The CDR3 length is 13 residues. V was clipped by 6 bases and J by 7 bases; unmatched bases: 3. Germline V gene data show CDR1 as SNHLY and CDR2 as FYNNEI. The DNA for the CDR3 is TGTGCCAGCAGGAGCGGGAGGGAAAATGAGCAGTTCTTC. Translated: CASRSGRENEQFF.

J is TRBJ1-4 and V is TRBV19, with 8 bases lining up with TRBD1. V shed 3 bases, J shed 8 bases, and the junction held 8 bases outside the gene matches. The length of the CDR3 is 15 residues. The germline CDR1 and CDR2 sequences are LNHDA and SQIVND (reference sequence). The CDR3: CASSMPGTGGEKLFF. In DNA form, the CDR3 reads TGTGCCAGTAGTATGCCCGGGACAGGAGGAGAAAAACTGTTTTTT.

The chain uses TRBV24-1 and TRBJ2-1, with a weak D call TRBD2 (5 bases). Trimming left V 2 bases short and J 13 bases short, with 8 bases between. The CDR3 runs 11 residues. Germline CDR1 KGHDR, CDR2 SFDVKD. The CDR3: CATSDSLAQFF. The CDR3 DNA sequence: TGTGCCACCAGTGATTCCCTAGCCCAGTTCTTC.

The rearrangement joins TRBV4-3 to TRBJ2-1; D remains unclear. Germline loops: CDR1 LGHNA, CDR2 YSLEER. The CDR3 contains 14 residues. The V and J ends lost 5 bases and 6 bases respectively, with 14 bases between them. CDR3 region: CASSIQVEANEQFF. The CDR3 coding sequence is TGCGCCAGCAGCATCCAGGTCGAAGCCAATGAGCAGTTCTTC.

This clone showed up just once. V is TRBV7-9 and J is TRBJ2-3; a weak D match, TRBD2 (6 bases). The V end was cut by 8 bases, the J end by 2 bases, with 11 bases between. CDR3 length: 13 amino acids. In germline, CDR1 is SEHNR, CDR2 FQNEAQ (reference sequence). CDR3 amino acids: CASGTSLTDTQYF. DNA for the CDR3: TGTGCCAGCGGGACTTCACTCACAGATACGCAGTATTTT.